Below are 22 T cell receptor beta chains sequenced from a single sample in a study of blood T cell repertoires in COVID-19. Sequencing used immunoSEQ multiplex PCR; TCRdb keeps in-frame clones, though not all of them. The sample yields about 14,000 clones, around 69% seen once. Sequencing was done on a sample of peripheral blood. All receptors derive from a boy aged 2 to 10 with active or convalescent COVID-19.

CDR3 nucleotide sequence: TGTGCCAGCAGCGCCGGGACAGCTAACTATGGCTACACCTTC. Amino acid sequence: CASSAGTANYGYTF. V gene TRBV9 combines with J gene TRBJ1-2, with 7 bases aligning to TRBD1. CDR1 SGDLS and CDR2 YYNGEE come from the germline V gene. Trimming removed 3 bases from V and 0 bases from J; junction bases left unmatched: 2. The CDR3 spans 14 residues. The full variable domain, with the rest looked up from reference TRBV9 and TRBJ1-2, is DSGVTQTPKHLITATGQRVTLRCSPRSGDLSVYWYQQSLDQGLQFLIQYYNGEERAKGNILERFSAQQFPDLHSELNLSSLELGDSALYFCASSAGTANYGYTFGSGTRLTVV.

This clone was seen only a few times. The rearrangement joins TRBV6-5 to TRBJ2-7, with TRBD2 matching 7 bases. Germline V gives CDR1 MNHEY, CDR2 SVGAGI. J was trimmed by 3 bases and V by 3 bases; bases with no gene match: 8. The CDR3 is 15 residues long. The CDR3 DNA follows: TGTGCCAGCAGTTATAAAAGCGGGGACCGCTACGAGCAGTACTTC. This translates into CASSYKSGDRYEQYF.

This clone was recorded a few times. The rearrangement links TRBV5-4 to TRBJ1-6; TRBD1 might be the D (6 bases). Trimming removed 4 bases from V and 7 bases from J, with 9 bases in between. Per germline, CDR1 SGHNT and CDR2 YYREEE (reference sequence). CDR3 length equals 13 residues. The CDR3 DNA is TGTGCCAGCAGCATGGACAGCAATTCACCCCTCCACTTT. The encoded protein is CASSMDSNSPLHF.

The V call is TRBV30, the J call TRBJ1-2; 8 bases map to TRBD1. The CDR3 totals 17 residues. Germline loops: CDR1 GTSNPN, CDR2 SVGIG (reference sequence). With 2 bases clipped from V and 6 bases from J, the junction kept 17 bases outside the gene matches. This chain's CDR3 is CAWSSKGQTGQVDGYTF. CDR3 sequence (DNA): TGTGCCTGGAGTTCCAAGGGGCAAACGGGACAGGTGGATGGCTACACCTTC.

V is TRBV5-1 and J is TRBJ1-3; 9 nucleotides match TRBD1. The trim removed 4 bases at V and 4 bases at J, leaving 9 bases unmatched. The CDR3 consists of 16 residues. CDR1 SGHRS and CDR2 YFSETQ come from the germline V gene. The CDR3 loop reads CASSGTDRGPGNTIYF. CDR3 DNA: TGCGCCAGCAGCGGAACGGACAGGGGCCCCGGAAACACCATATATTTT.

The chain is built from TRBV6-5 and TRBJ2-7, with a possible D match to TRBD1 (5 bases). V was pared by 7 bases and J by 6 bases, with 19 bases between. The V gene's germline CDR1 is MNHEY and CDR2 SVGAGI. This CDR3 comprises 14 residues. In nucleotides, the CDR3 is TGTGCCAGCACCGAAGGAACAGACCAGGGCGAGCAGTACTTC. Translating it yields CASTEGTDQGEQYF.

Within the sample, this clone is medium-sized. The genes are TRBV4-1 and TRBJ1-5; no clear D gene. CDR3 length: 13 amino acids. V was shortened by 0 bases and J by 4 bases, with 4 bases between the two germline ends. Per the germline V gene, CDR1 is MGHRA and CDR2 is YSYEKL. Here the CDR3 reads CASSQDANQPQHF. The CDR3 region has the DNA TGCGCCAGCAGCCAAGATGCGAATCAGCCCCAGCATTTT.

The rearrangement joins TRBV4-1 to TRBJ1-5; D might be TRBD1 (6 bases). The CDR3 has 14 residues. Germline V gene data show CDR1 as MGHRA and CDR2 as YSYEKL. The V end was cut by 4 bases, the J end by 2 bases, with 9 bases between. The CDR3 is CASSLSGGNQPQHF. CDR3 nucleotide sequence: TGCGCCAGCAGCCTTTCAGGGGGCAATCAGCCCCAGCATTTT.

The chain combines TRBV2 with TRBJ2-3; TRBD2 matches 8 bases. Trimming cost V 6 bases and J 1 base; bases outside gene matches: 6. Germline V lookup: CDR1 SNHLY, CDR2 FYNNEI. The CDR3 spans 15 residues. CDR3: CASRQELAGTDTQYF. Here the CDR3 DNA reads TGTGCCAGCAGGCAGGAACTAGCGGGCACAGATACGCAGTATTTT.

This chain links TRBV28 with TRBJ1-6; D remains ambiguous. Per germline, CDR1 MDHEN and CDR2 SYDVKM. The CDR3 covers 11 residues. Trimming pared 4 bases from V and 8 bases from J, leaving 3 bases between. The CDR3 DNA reads TGTGCCAGCAGTTCCGATTCACCCCTCCACTTT. Translating gives CASSSDSPLHF. Filled out from reference TRBV28 and TRBJ1-6, the complete variable domain reads DVKVTQSSRYLVKRTGEKVFLECVQDMDHENMFWYRQDPGLGLRLIYFSYDVKMKEKGDIPEGYSVSREKKERFSLILESASTNQTSMYLCASSSDSPLHFGNGTRLTVT.

The V gene is TRBV6-5, the J gene TRBJ1-5; 8 bases are shared with TRBD1. V lost 0 bases to trimming and J lost 7 bases; unmatched junction nucleotides: 2. This CDR3 has 14 amino acids. Germline loops: CDR1 MNHEY, CDR2 SVGAGI. The CDR3 here is CASSYSTGAQPQHF. The CDR3 DNA is TGTGCCAGCAGTTACTCGACAGGGGCACAGCCCCAGCATTTT.

The CDR3 DNA sequence: TGTGCCAGCAGTTACCCACTAGCTCTTGATTTTAGGAATGAGCAGTTCTTC. Protein sequence: CASSYPLALDFRNEQFF. The chain uses TRBV6-2 or TRBV6-3 and TRBJ2-1, with D tentatively TRBD2 (6 bases). V lost 2 bases and J lost 7, with 21 bases in between. The CDR3 runs 17 residues. Per germline, CDR1 MNHEY and CDR2 SVGEGT.

This clone was seen once. This chain links TRBV27 with TRBJ1-4, with a tentative D call TRBD1 (5 bases). V lost 5 bases, J lost 8 bases, and 15 bases lay in between. CDR1 is MNHEY, CDR2 SMNVEV, per germline (reference sequence). The CDR3 contains 14 residues. DNA for the CDR3: TGTGCCAGCAGTCCAGATGTGTGGGGCGAAAAACTGTTTTTT. This translates into CASSPDVWGEKLFF.

The V and J genes are TRBV27 and TRBJ1-4; 9 bases fit TRBD1. Germline V CDR1 and CDR2: MNHEY, SMNVEV (reference sequence). The CDR3 is 15 residues long. With V trimmed by 6 bases and J by 16 bases, 18 bases remained unmatched. In nucleotides, the CDR3 is TGTGCCAGCAGGTCCTCCGGGACAGGGCACCCGAAATGGTTTTTT. Protein product: CASRSSGTGHPKWFF.

This clone counts as medium-sized. V gene TRBV5-6 combines with J gene TRBJ1-2, with D perhaps TRBD1 (5 bases). The CDR3 has 13 amino acids. Looked up from germline, CDR1 is SGHDT and CDR2 is YYEEEE. Trimming left V 0 bases short and J 2 bases short, with 5 bases between. DNA for the CDR3: TGTGCCAGCAGCTTGGACAGGAACTATGGCTACACCTTC. This codes for CASSLDRNYGYTF.

The rearrangement links TRBV9 to TRBJ2-1, with D possibly TRBD2 on 6 matching bases. The germline CDR1 and CDR2 sequences are SGDLS and YYNGEE. Trimming shortened V by 3 bases and J by 8 bases, and 15 bases separated the two germline ends. This CDR3 comprises 14 residues. For the CDR3, the DNA is TGTGCCAGCAGCGCGTCCACGGGGGTGGATGAGCAGTTCTTC. Amino acid sequence: CASSASTGVDEQFF.

The genes are TRBV7-2 and TRBJ2-3; tentatively, D is TRBD2 (5 bases). The germline V gene has CDR1 SGHTA and CDR2 FQGNSA. The germline V and J ends were trimmed by 1 base and 5 bases, with 10 bases remaining between them. This CDR3 comprises 14 residues. The CDR3 nucleotides are TGTGCCAGCAGCTTAGTCGGGATTCAAGATACGCAGTATTTT. This translates into CASSLVGIQDTQYF.

V is TRBV5-5 and J is TRBJ2-3; D may be TRBD1 (6 bases). In germline, CDR1 is SGHKS, CDR2 YYEKEE (reference sequence). This CDR3 contains 14 residues. V lost 3 bases to trimming and J lost 1 base, with 9 bases between them. CDR3 loop: CASSSRTGTDTQYF. The CDR3 DNA reads TGTGCCAGCAGCTCACGGACAGGCACAGATACGCAGTATTTT.

V and J are TRBV4-1 and TRBJ2-3, with D maybe TRBD2 (5 bases). The CDR3 has 21 residues. V dropped 0 bases and J dropped 1 base, with 26 bases sitting between them. CDR1 is MGHRA, CDR2 YSYEKL, per germline. The CDR3 DNA reads as TGCGCCAGCAGCCAAGAGGTAGGACTGACCGCTCTGTCAATGGGCACAGATACGCAGTATTTT. Translation: CASSQEVGLTALSMGTDTQYF.

The chain employs TRBV5-1 and TRBJ2-1; 10 nucleotides align to TRBD1. The CDR3 runs 14 residues. Germline trimming cut 7 bases from V and 6 bases from J; bases unmatched to any gene: 7. Germline lookup yields CDR1 SGHRS and CDR2 YFSETQ. The CDR3 nucleotides are TGCGCCAGCGGGCTGGGGACAGGGGTCAATGAGCAGTTCTTC. This codes for CASGLGTGVNEQFF. Variable domain in full (rest from reference TRBV5-1 and TRBJ2-1): KAGVTQTPRYLIKTRGQQVTLSCSPISGHRSVSWYQQTPGQGLQFLFEYFSETQRNKGNFPGRFSGRQFSNSRSEMNVSTLELGDSALYLCASGLGTGVNEQFFGPGTRLTVL.

The gene calls are TRBV28 and TRBJ1-6; D unclear. CDR3 size: 16 residues. Trimming pared 7 bases from V and 9 bases from J, leaving 22 bases between. The germline V gene encodes CDR1 MDHEN and CDR2 SYDVKM. CDR3 coding DNA: TGTGCCAGCAACCCCTTACGGGGAGGCTGGGGTTCACCCCTCCACTTT. Amino acids: CASNPLRGGWGSPLHF.

The chain carries TRBV5-1 and TRBJ1-2; unclear D gene. The germline gives CDR1 SGHRS, CDR2 YFSETQ. V lost 0 bases and J lost 6, with 9 bases in between. This CDR3 is 13 amino acids long. CDR3 in DNA: TGCGCCAGCAGCTTGGTTCTGGGCGATGGCTACACCTTC. Its translation: CASSLVLGDGYTF.